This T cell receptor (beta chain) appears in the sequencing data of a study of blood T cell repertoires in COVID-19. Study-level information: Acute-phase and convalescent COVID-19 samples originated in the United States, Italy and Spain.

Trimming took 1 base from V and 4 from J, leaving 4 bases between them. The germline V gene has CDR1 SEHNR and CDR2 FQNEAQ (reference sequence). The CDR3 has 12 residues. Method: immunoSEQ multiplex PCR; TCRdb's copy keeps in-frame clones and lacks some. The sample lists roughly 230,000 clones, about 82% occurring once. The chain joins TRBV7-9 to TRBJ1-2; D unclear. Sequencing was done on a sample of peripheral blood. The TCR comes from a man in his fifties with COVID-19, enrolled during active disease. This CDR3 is CASSLDSYGYTF. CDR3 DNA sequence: TGTGCCAGCAGCTTAGACTCCTATGGCTACACCTTC.